This TCR beta chain is drawn from a study of technical replicates of blood from four donors. Assay: immunoSEQ multiplex PCR; the TCRdb copy retains only in-frame clones and omits some. The sample contains tens of thousands of clones, about 94% of which appear only once. The CDR3 length is 12 residues. V lost 4 bases, J lost 4 bases, and 7 bases lay in between. Germline V CDR1 and CDR2: MDHEN, SYDVKM. The specimen sequenced was T cells isolated from PBMCs. The TCR sequence derives from a human donor in good health. The J gene is TRBJ1-2, the V gene TRBV28; no clear D. This CDR3 reads CASSYGIYGYTF. The CDR3, as DNA: TGTGCCAGCAGTTACGGGATCTATGGCTACACCTTC.